These 25 T cell receptor beta chains were all obtained from the same sample, sequenced in a study of molecular identifiers for immune sequencing clone quantification. TCRdb re-analysed the PCR reads in MiXCR, keeping a single row per CDR3 protein. The sample includes 490,000 or so distinct CDR3 sequences, about 26% seen only once; the top ten take under 0.8%. What was sequenced was naive CD8+ T cells from blood, with Jurkat cell RNA spiked in. The subset here: FACS-sorted CD8+CD4-CCR7+CD45RA+ naive T cells. The receptors derive from a human donor in good health. Some libraries in this study had Jurkat cell RNA spiked in.

This clonotype was picked up many times. In nucleotides, the CDR3 is TGTGCCAGCAGCTTAGTATTAGGTGAAAAACTGTTTTTT. This sequence encodes CASSLVLGEKLFF. The chain has TRBV7-2 and TRBJ1-4, with D unclear. With 1 base removed from V and 7 bases from J, the gap between germline ends came to 7 bases. CDR3 length equals 13 residues. Germline values: CDR1 SGHTA, CDR2 FQGNSA.

In its sample, this clonotype was seen many times. This chain joins TRBV12-3 or TRBV12-4 and TRBJ2-3; 12 nucleotides line up with TRBD2. Trimming at V came to 2 bases and at J to 2 bases, leaving 14 bases not matched to a gene. The CDR3 contains 20 residues. CDR3 DNA: TGTGCCAGCAGTTTACCCTTCGTTCTAGCGGGGGGGAAACTCACAGATACGCAGTATTTT. Amino acids: CASSLPFVLAGGKLTDTQYF.

This chain uses TRBV6-2 or TRBV6-3 with TRBJ2-5, with TRBD1 matching over 10 bases. The V and J ends lost 4 bases and 5 bases, in that order; junction bases with no gene match: 7. The CDR3 is made up of 15 amino acids. Germline V CDR1 and CDR2: MNHEY, SVGEGT. CDR3 residues: CASSWTGGSVETQYF. The CDR3, as DNA: TGTGCCAGCAGTTGGACAGGGGGATCCGTTGAGACCCAGTACTTC.

This clonotype was recorded only once. The J gene is TRBJ1-2, the V gene TRBV29-1, with a weak D call TRBD1 (5 bases). The V end lost 1 base, the J end lost 4 bases, and 13 bases lay between the germline ends. Germline CDR1 reads SQVTM; CDR2 reads ANQGSEA. This CDR3 contains 14 residues. The CDR3 bases are TGCAGCGTTGAAGGAGGTCAGGGCATCTATGGCTACACCTTC. Its translation: CSVEGGQGIYGYTF.

There are many counts of this clonotype. V and J are TRBV5-1 and TRBJ1-3, with 7 bases that match TRBD1. Per the germline V gene, CDR1 is SGHRS and CDR2 is YFSETQ. Losses at the gene ends were 0 bases for V and 0 bases for J; bases not matched to a gene: 3. The CDR3 runs to 16 residues. The CDR3 sequence: CASSLAGTASGNTIYF. CDR3 DNA: TGCGCCAGCAGCTTGGCCGGGACAGCCTCTGGAAACACCATATATTTT.

This clonotype was found a few times. This chain links TRBV6-2 or TRBV6-3 with TRBJ2-2; D is possibly TRBD2 (6 bases). Germline assignment: CDR1 MNHEY and CDR2 SVGEGT. CDR3 length equals 18 residues. V lost 8 bases and J 2 bases, leaving 24 bases between the germline ends. CDR3 amino acids: CASALPSQRTINTGELFF. As DNA, the CDR3 is TGTGCCAGCGCATTGCCCTCTCAAAGGACTATTAACACCGGGGAGCTGTTTTTT.

V is TRBV9 and J is TRBJ1-1; D unresolved. V shed 7 bases and J shed 5 bases, with 15 bases lying between them. Germline V lookup: CDR1 SGDLS, CDR2 YYNGEE. This CDR3 region has 13 residues. CDR3 amino acids: CASAVGKSTEAFF. DNA for the CDR3: TGTGCCAGCGCAGTAGGTAAAAGTACTGAAGCTTTCTTT.

Only a few counts were recorded for this clonotype. This rearrangement joins TRBV7-2 to TRBJ2-7; weak D call: TRBD2 (5 bases). Germline loops: CDR1 SGHTA, CDR2 FQGNSA. The CDR3 is made up of 14 amino acids. The V end lost 1 base, the J end lost 3 bases, and 10 bases lay between the germline ends. CDR3 sequence: CASSLEFGIYEQYF. The CDR3 DNA reads TGTGCCAGCAGCTTAGAGTTCGGGATCTACGAGCAGTACTTC. The full variable domain, with the rest looked up from reference TRBV7-2 and TRBJ2-7, is GAGVSQSPSNKVTEKGKDVELRCDPISGHTALYWYRQSLGQGLEFLIYFQGNSAPDKSGLPSDRFSAERTGGSVSTLTIQRTQQEDSAVYLCASSLEFGIYEQYFGPGTRLTVT.

The chain uses TRBV4-3 and TRBJ2-2; 12 positions agree with TRBD2. The germline V gene has CDR1 LGHNA and CDR2 YSLEER. The trim removed 2 bases at V and 5 bases at J, leaving 9 bases unmatched. This CDR3 is built from 18 residues. For the CDR3, the DNA is TGCGCCAGCAGCCAATTCCAACCGACTAGCGGGAGAACCGGGGAGCTGTTTTTT. This codes for CASSQFQPTSGRTGELFF.

This clonotype turned up a few times. V gene TRBV11-2 combines with J gene TRBJ2-5, with 7 bases lining up with TRBD1. The CDR3 loop spans 16 amino acids. Germline V gene sequence: CDR1 SGHAT, CDR2 FQNNGV. V dropped 4 bases and J dropped 5; count of bases not matched to a gene: 13. For the CDR3, the DNA is TGTGCCAGCAGCTCGGGCCCGACAGGGATAAGGGAGACCCAGTACTTC. It is translated as CASSSGPTGIRETQYF.

This clonotype turned up a few times. The chain couples TRBV6-5 to TRBJ2-3; D may be TRBD1 (5 bases). Germline CDR1 reads MNHEY; CDR2 reads SVGAGI. The CDR3 runs 15 residues. V was clipped by 2 bases and J by 1 base, with 10 bases between them. The CDR3 protein is CASSYVGQGTDTQYF. CDR3 DNA: TGTGCCAGCAGTTACGTGGGGCAGGGCACAGATACGCAGTATTTT.

This clonotype turned up a few times. The chain carries TRBV24-1 and TRBJ2-3; tentative D call: TRBD1 (5 bases). Looked up from germline, CDR1 is KGHDR and CDR2 is SFDVKD. V dropped 2 bases and J dropped 5 bases, with 13 bases sitting between them. The CDR3 extends over 15 amino acids. CDR3 sequence reads: CATSDSGWGVDTQYF. The CDR3 DNA sequence: TGTGCCACCAGTGATTCCGGTTGGGGCGTAGATACGCAGTATTTT.

The rearrangement links TRBV7-6 to TRBJ2-2; TRBD1 matches 11 bases. CDR3 length: 18 amino acids. V gave up 5 bases and J gave up 4 bases; unmatched junction bases: 12. CDR1 and CDR2 (germline): SGHVS, FNYEAQ. CDR3 region: CASSQRTGGSMPTGELFF. CDR3 DNA: TGTGCCAGCAGCCAGCGGACAGGGGGCTCTATGCCCACCGGGGAGCTGTTTTTT.

The chain joins TRBV3-1 to TRBJ1-1; 8 bases line up with TRBD1. Trimming cost V 8 bases and J 4 bases; bases outside gene matches: 12. Germline V CDR1 and CDR2: LGHDT, YNNKEL (reference sequence). The CDR3 has 15 amino acids. The chain's CDR3 is CASPPGRGRITEAFF. CDR3 DNA sequence: TGTGCCAGCCCCCCGGGCAGGGGGCGAATCACTGAAGCTTTCTTT.

In its sample, this clonotype was seen many times. The rearrangement links TRBV27 to TRBJ2-5; 10 bases are shared with TRBD1. With 2 bases clipped from V and 4 bases from J, the junction kept 1 base outside the gene matches. The germline V gene has CDR1 MNHEY and CDR2 SMNVEV (reference sequence). This CDR3 region has 14 residues. Here the CDR3 reads CASSLGDRGETQYF. CDR3 in DNA: TGTGCCAGCAGTTTAGGGGACAGGGGAGAGACCCAGTACTTC.

The gene calls are TRBV5-6 and TRBJ1-5; D is uncertain. The ends were cut back, 4 bases at V and 6 bases at J, with 8 bases in the middle. CDR3 length: 12 residues. Germline CDR1 SGHDT, CDR2 YYEEEE. For the CDR3, the DNA is TGTGCCAGCAGCACTAATACTCAGCCCCAGCATTTT. It specifies CASSTNTQPQHF.

CDR3 sequence (DNA): TGTGCCAGCAGTGATTGGGGGGGTTCCTACAATGAGCAGTTCTTC. Its protein product is CASSDWGGSYNEQFF. This chain links TRBV25-1 with TRBJ2-1, with 7 nucleotides matching TRBD2. V lost 3 bases, J lost 1 base, and 3 bases stayed unmatched. Per the germline V gene, CDR1 is MGHDK and CDR2 is SYGVNS. The CDR3 covers 15 residues.

With regard to this clonotype: A much larger clone is a single base away; this may be a read error. V gene TRBV6-5 combines with J gene TRBJ2-1; TRBD2 agrees at 11 bases. The CDR3 consists of 17 residues. Per germline, CDR1 MNHEY and CDR2 SVGAGI. As DNA, the CDR3 is TGTGCCAGCAGTTACTCGCGGGGACTAGCGGCCCACAATGAGCGGTTCTTC. Translating it yields CASSYSRGLAAHNERFF.

There are many counts of this clonotype. The chain couples TRBV29-1 to TRBJ2-3; no definite D call. Between the trimmed V and J ends, which lost 4 bases and 4 bases, there was a span of 15 bases. Looked up from germline, CDR1 is SQVTM and CDR2 is ANQGSEA. The CDR3 runs to 14 residues. The CDR3 reads CSVVTVVQADTQYF. CDR3 in DNA: TGCAGCGTTGTAACTGTGGTGCAGGCAGATACGCAGTATTTT.

A few counts support this clonotype. The chain is built from TRBV4-1 and TRBJ2-7; D perhaps matches TRBD2 (5 bases). In germline, CDR1 is MGHRA, CDR2 YSYEKL. This CDR3 comprises 16 residues. The V and J ends lost 3 bases and 3 bases respectively, with 18 bases between them. Here the CDR3 reads CASSQEYREGYYEQYF. The CDR3 DNA reads as TGCGCCAGCAGCCAGGAGTATCGGGAAGGATACTACGAGCAGTACTTC.

The rearrangement uses TRBV20-1 and TRBJ1-1; D is undetermined. The CDR3 sequence is 14 residues long. Germline CDR1 DFQATT, CDR2 SNEGSKA (reference sequence). With 2 bases removed from V and 2 bases from J, the gap between germline ends came to 12 bases. Here the CDR3 reads CSARIEGQNTEAFF. In DNA form, the CDR3 reads TGCAGTGCTAGAATTGAGGGCCAAAACACTGAAGCTTTCTTT.

This chain joins TRBV7-9 and TRBJ2-5; D is ambiguous. Trimming pared 1 base from V and 5 bases from J, leaving 17 bases between. The CDR3 length is 16 residues. Germline CDR1 is SEHNR and CDR2 is FQNEAQ (reference sequence). CDR3 loop: CASSLDPARVRETQYF. Here the CDR3 DNA reads TGTGCCAGCAGCTTAGATCCGGCCCGAGTGAGGGAGACCCAGTACTTC.

The chain uses TRBV5-6 and TRBJ2-5; weak D call: TRBD1 (8 bases). Per germline, CDR1 SGHDT and CDR2 YYEEEE. V dropped 4 bases and J dropped 4 bases, with 17 bases sitting between them. The CDR3 length is 15 residues. CDR3 coding DNA: TGTGCCAGCAGCAGCGGGACAGGAGGGGCAGAGACCCAGTACTTC. It yields the protein CASSSGTGGAETQYF.

This clonotype was observed many times. One end of the junction fails to match germline, which may point to a read error. The J gene is TRBJ2-4, the V gene TRBV11-2; D perhaps matches TRBD2 (5 bases). This CDR3 is built from 12 residues. Germline lookup yields CDR1 SGHAT and CDR2 FQNNGV. CDR3 nucleotides: TGTGCCAGCAGCCCCGACTACCCCCCTACGGACTTC. This encodes CASSPDYPPTDF.

In this sample, this clonotype turned up a few times. The chain employs TRBV27 and TRBJ2-7; TRBD2 matches 9 bases. CDR3 size: 15 residues. Trimming cost V 3 bases and J 2 bases; bases outside gene matches: 5. Germline V gene lookup returns CDR1 MNHEY and CDR2 SMNVEV (reference sequence). Written as DNA, the CDR3 is TGTGCCAGCAGTTTTTTGGCGGGAGGGGCCTACGAGCAGTACTTC. This translates into CASSFLAGGAYEQYF.